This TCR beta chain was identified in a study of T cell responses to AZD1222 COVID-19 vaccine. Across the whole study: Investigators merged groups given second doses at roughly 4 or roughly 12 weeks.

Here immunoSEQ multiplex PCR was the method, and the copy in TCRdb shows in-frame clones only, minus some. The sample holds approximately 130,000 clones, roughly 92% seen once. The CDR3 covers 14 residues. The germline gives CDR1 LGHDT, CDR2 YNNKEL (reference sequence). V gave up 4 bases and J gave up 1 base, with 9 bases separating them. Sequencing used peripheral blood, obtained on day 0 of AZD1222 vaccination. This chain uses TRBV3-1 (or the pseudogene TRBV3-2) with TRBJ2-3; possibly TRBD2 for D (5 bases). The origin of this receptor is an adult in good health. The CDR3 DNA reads TGTGCCAGCAGCCCCGGGGTTGGCACAGATACGCAGTATTTT. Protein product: CASSPGVGTDTQYF.